Sequencing of this TCR beta chain was carried out in a study of shared clonotypes between healthy human individuals. It was across several immunoSEQ plates that each subset's genomic DNA was evenly split. TCRdb's table, derived via immunoSEQ multiplex PCR, lists solely in-frame clones and lacks some. Among over a million clones, more than 95% were seen once, and the ten largest hold roughly 1.2%. Study results and caveats: Only blood samples were collected, and tissue repertoires likely differ.

From CD4+ cells came CD45RA+ naive and CD45RA-negative memory subsets. Comment on this clone: The target antigen is unknown.

CDR3 length: 10 amino acids. The germline gives CDR1 SQVTM, CDR2 ANQGSEA. Trimming took 4 bases from V and 7 from J, leaving 7 bases between them. V gene TRBV29-1 combines with J gene TRBJ1-1; no definite D call. Sample: naive CD4+ T cells sorted from blood. As to subset: CD45RA+ positively selected. This receptor was taken from a man aged 25 to 45 in good health. CDR3 DNA sequence: TGCAGCGTTGTTAGCGTTGAAGCTTTCTTT. Protein: CSVVSVEAFF.